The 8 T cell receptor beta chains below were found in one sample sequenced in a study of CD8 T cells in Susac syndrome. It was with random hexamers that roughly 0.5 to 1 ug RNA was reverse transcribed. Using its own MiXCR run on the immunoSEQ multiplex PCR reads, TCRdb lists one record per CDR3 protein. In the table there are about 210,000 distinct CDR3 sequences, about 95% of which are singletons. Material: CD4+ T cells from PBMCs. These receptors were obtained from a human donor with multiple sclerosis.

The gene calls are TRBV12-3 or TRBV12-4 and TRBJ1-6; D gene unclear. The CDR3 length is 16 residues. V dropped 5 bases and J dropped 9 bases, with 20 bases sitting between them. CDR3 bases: TGTGCCAGCAGTCCGACTGGGCTCATGAGAGGTTCACCCCTCCACTTT. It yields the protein CASSPTGLMRGSPLHF.

CDR3 nucleotide sequence: TGTGCCAGCAGCCAAGTAACAAACGAGCAGTACTTC. Its translation: CASSQVTNEQYF. V is TRBV3-1 and J is TRBJ2-7; D not resolved. Germline loops: CDR1 LGHDT, CDR2 YNNKEL (reference sequence). The CDR3 is made up of 12 amino acids. Trimming stripped 1 base from V and 5 bases from J, with 6 bases between.

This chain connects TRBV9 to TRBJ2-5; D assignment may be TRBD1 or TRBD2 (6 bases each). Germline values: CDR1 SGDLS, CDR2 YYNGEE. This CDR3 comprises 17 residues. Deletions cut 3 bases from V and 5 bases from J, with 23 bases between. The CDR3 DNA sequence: TGTGCCAGCAGCGAGGCCCCCGGGGGCCCACCCCGTGAGACCCAGTACTTC. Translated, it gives CASSEAPGGPPRETQYF. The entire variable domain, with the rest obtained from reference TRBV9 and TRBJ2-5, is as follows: DSGVTQTPKHLITATGQRVTLRCSPRSGDLSVYWYQQSLDQGLQFLIQYYNGEERAKGNILERFSAQQFPDLHSELNLSSLELGDSALYFCASSEAPGGPPRETQYFGPGTRLLVL.

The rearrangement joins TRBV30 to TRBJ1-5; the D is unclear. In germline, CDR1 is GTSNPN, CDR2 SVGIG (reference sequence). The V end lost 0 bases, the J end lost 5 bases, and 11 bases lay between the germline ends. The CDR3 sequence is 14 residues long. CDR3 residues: CAWSVRSRDQPQHF. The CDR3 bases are TGTGCCTGGAGTGTACGATCTAGGGATCAGCCCCAGCATTTT.

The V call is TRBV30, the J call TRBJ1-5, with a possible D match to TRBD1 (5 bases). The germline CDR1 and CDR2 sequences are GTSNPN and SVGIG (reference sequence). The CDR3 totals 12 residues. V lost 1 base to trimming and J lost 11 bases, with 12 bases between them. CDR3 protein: CAWSGLGLAQHF. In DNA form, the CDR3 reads TGTGCCTGGAGTGGATTGGGGCTTGCCCAGCATTTT.

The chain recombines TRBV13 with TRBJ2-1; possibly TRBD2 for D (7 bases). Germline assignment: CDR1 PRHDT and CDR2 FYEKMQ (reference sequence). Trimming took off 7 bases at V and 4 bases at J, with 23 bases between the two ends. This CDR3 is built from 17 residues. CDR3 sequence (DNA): TGTGCCAGCATCCGAGGGAGGGGACACGGGGTTTACAATGAGCAGTTCTTC. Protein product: CASIRGRGHGVYNEQFF.

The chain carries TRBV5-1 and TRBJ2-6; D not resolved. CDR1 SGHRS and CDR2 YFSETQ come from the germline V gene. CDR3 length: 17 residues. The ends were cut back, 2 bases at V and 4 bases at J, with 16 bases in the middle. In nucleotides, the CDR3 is TGCGCCAGCAGCTTAGGTGGGCAGATCGCCGGGGCCAACGTCCTGACTTTC. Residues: CASSLGGQIAGANVLTF.

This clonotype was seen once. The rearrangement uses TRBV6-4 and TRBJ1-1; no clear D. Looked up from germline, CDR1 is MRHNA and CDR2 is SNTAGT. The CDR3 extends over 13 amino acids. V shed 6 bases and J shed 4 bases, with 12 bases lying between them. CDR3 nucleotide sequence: TGTGCCAGCAGCCCCGATAGGAGCACTGAAGCTTTCTTT. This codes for CASSPDRSTEAFF.